This entry concerns a single T cell receptor beta chain. The sample originates from a study of long-term antiretroviral therapy in people with HIV. They ran version v3.0 of the immunoSEQ assay at survey level. Libraries were prepared by immunoSEQ multiplex PCR; TCRdb keeps only in-frame clonotypes and omits some of them. The sample yields more than 11,000 clones, around four fifths seen once. Every one of the donors gave at least one pre-ART PBMC sample and at least two post-ART PBMC samples. The V gene's germline CDR1 is SGHTA and CDR2 FQGNSA. The V and J ends lost 2 bases and 2 bases respectively, with 9 bases between them. CDR3 size: 14 residues.

The rearrangement links TRBV7-2 to TRBJ2-5; D unresolved. This TCR derives from a woman between 35 and 50 years old with HIV. Sequencing used unsorted PBMCs, obtained 1.8 years before starting antiretroviral therapy. This CDR3 is CASSLMGNQETQYF. Here the CDR3 DNA reads TGTGCCAGCAGCTTAATGGGGAATCAAGAGACCCAGTACTTC.